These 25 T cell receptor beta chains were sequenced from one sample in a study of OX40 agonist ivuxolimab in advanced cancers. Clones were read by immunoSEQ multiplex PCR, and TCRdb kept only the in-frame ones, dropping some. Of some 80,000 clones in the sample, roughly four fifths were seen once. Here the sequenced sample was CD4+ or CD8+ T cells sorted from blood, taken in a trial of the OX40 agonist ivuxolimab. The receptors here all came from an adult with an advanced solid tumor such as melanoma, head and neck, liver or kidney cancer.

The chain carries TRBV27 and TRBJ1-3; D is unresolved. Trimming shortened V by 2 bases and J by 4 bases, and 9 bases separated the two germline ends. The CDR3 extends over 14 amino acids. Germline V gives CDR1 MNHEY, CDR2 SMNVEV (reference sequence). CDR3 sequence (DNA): TGTGCCAGCAGTTTAGGTCAGCCGGGAAACACCATATATTTT. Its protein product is CASSLGQPGNTIYF.

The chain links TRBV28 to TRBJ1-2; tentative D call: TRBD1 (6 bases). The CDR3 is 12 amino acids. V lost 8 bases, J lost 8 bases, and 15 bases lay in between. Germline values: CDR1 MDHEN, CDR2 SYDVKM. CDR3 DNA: TGTGCCAGCGGAAGCGGGGGCTGGGGCTACACCTTC. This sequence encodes CASGSGGWGYTF.

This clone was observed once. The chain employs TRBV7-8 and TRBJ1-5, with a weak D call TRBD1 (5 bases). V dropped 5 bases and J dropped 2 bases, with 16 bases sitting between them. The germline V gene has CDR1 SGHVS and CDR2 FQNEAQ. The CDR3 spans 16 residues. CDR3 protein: CASSPGTSTGNQPQHF. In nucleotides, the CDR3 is TGTGCCAGCAGCCCCGGGACTAGTACCGGCAATCAGCCCCAGCATTTT.

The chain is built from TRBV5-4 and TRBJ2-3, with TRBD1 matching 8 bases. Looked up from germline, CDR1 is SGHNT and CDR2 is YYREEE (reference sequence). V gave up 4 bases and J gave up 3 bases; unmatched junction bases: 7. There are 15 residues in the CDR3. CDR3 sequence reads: CASSRDRGETDTQYF. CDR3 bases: TGTGCCAGCAGCCGAGACAGGGGAGAAACAGATACGCAGTATTTT.

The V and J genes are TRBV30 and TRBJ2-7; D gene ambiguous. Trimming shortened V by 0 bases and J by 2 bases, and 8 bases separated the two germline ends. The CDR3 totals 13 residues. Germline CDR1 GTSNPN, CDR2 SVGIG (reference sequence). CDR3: CAWSVHITYEQYF. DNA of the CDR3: TGTGCCTGGAGTGTCCACATTACCTACGAGCAGTACTTC.

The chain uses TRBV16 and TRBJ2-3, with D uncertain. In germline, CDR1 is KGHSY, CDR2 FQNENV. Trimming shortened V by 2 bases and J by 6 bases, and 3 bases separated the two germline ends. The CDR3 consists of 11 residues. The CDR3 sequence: CASSQTDTQYF. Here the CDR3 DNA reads TGTGCCAGCAGCCAAACTGATACGCAGTATTTT.

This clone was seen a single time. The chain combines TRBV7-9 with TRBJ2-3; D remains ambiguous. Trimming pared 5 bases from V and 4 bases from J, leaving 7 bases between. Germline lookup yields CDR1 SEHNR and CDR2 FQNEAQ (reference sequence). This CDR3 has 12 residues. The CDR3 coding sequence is TGTGCCAGCAGCCAACGGTCAGATACGCAGTATTTT. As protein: CASSQRSDTQYF.

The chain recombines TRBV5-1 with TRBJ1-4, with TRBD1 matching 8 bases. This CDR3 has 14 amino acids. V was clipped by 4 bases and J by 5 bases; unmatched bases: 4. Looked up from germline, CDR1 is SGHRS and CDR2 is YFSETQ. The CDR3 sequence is CASSDRGTNEKLFF. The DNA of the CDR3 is TGCGCCAGCAGCGACAGGGGAACAAATGAAAAACTGTTTTTT.

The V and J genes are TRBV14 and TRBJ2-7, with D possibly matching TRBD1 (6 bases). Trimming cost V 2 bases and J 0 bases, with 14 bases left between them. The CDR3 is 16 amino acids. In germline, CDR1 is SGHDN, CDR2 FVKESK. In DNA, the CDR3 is TGTGCCAGCAGCCAATTAGGGGGAACGTTCTCCTACGAGCAGTACTTC. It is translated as CASSQLGGTFSYEQYF.

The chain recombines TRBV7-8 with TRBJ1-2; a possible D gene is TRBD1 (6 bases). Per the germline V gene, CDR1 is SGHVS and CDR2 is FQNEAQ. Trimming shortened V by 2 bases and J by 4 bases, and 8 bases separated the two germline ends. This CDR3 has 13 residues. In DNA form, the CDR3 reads TGTGCCAGCAGCTTACGCAGGGGCTATGGCTACACCTTC. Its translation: CASSLRRGYGYTF.

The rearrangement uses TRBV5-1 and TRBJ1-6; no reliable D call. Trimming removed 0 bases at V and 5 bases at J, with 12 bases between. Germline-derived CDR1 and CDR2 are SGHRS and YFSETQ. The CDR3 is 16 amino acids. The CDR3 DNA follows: TGCGCCAGCAGCTTGGTGGCGACCACTAATAATTCACCCCTCCACTTT. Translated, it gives CASSLVATTNNSPLHF.

The CDR3 protein is CASSLEGQGFDGYTF. The CDR3 nucleotides are TGTGCCAGCAGTTTAGAGGGACAGGGTTTTGATGGCTACACCTTC. The chain couples TRBV27 to TRBJ1-2; 9 bases agree with TRBD1. The CDR3 is 15 amino acids. From germline, CDR1 is MNHEY and CDR2 SMNVEV (reference sequence). The V and J ends lost 2 bases and 6 bases, in that order; junction bases with no gene match: 7.

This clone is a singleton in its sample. DNA of the CDR3: TGTGCCAGCAGATACAGGAGATCTAACTATGGCTACACCTTC. Amino acid sequence: CASRYRRSNYGYTF. The V call is TRBV2, the J call TRBJ1-2; weak D call: TRBD1 (5 bases). V was pared by 6 bases and J by 0 bases, with 11 bases between. Germline-derived CDR1 and CDR2 are SNHLY and FYNNEI. This CDR3 region has 14 residues.

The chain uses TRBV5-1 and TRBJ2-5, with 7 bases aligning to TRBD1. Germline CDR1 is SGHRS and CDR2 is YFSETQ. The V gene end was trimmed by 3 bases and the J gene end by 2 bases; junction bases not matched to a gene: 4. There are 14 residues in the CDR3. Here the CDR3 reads CASSSGQPQETQYF. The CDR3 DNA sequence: TGCGCCAGCAGCTCGGGACAGCCACAAGAGACCCAGTACTTC.

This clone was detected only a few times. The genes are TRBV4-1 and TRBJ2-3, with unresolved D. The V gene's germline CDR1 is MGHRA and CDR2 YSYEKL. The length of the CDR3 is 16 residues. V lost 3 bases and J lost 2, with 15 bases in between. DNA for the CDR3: TGCGCCAGCAGCCAGATTAATATGGGGTTCACAGATACGCAGTATTTT. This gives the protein CASSQINMGFTDTQYF.

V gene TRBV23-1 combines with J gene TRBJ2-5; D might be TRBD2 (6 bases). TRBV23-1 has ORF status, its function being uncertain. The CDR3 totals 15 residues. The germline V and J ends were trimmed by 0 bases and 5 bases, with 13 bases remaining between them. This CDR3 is CASSQSRGSWETQYF. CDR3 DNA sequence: TGCGCCAGCAGTCAATCCCGGGGGTCATGGGAGACCCAGTACTTC.

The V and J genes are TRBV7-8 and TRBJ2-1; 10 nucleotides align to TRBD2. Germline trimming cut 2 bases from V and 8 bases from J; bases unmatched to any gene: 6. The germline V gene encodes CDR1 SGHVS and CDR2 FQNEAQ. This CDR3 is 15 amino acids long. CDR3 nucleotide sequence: TGTGCCAGCAGCTTAAGGCTAGCGGGAGTGGATGAGCAGTTCTTC. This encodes CASSLRLAGVDEQFF.

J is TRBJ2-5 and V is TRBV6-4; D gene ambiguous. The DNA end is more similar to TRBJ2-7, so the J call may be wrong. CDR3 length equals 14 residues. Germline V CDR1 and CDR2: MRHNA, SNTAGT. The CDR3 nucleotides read TGTGCCAGATGCGCGGAGAGCCTCTCCTACGAGCAGTACTTC. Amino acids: CARCAESLSYEQYF.

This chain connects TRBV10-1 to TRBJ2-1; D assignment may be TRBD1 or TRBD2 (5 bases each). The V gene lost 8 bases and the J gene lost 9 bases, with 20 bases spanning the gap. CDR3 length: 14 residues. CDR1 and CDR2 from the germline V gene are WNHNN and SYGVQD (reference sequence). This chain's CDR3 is CASSPGTPGREQFF. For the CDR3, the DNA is TGCGCCAGCTCCCCCGGGACCCCCGGACGTGAGCAGTTCTTC.

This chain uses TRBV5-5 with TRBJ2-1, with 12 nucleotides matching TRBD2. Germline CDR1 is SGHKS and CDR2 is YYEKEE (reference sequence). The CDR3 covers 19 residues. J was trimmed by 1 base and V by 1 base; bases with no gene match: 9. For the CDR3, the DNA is TGTGCCAGCAGCTTGAGTGCTAGCGGGGGGGCCCGGTCCTACAATGAGCAGTTCTTC. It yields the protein CASSLSASGGARSYNEQFF. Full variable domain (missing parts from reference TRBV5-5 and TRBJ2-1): DAGVTQSPTHLIKTRGQQVTLRCSPISGHKSVSWYQQVLGQGPQFIFQYYEKEERGRGNFPDRFSARQFPNYSSELNVNALLLGDSALYLCASSLSASGGARSYNEQFFGPGTRLTVL.

CDR3 region: CASSFTRDIIPGEQYF. CDR3 nucleotide sequence: TGTGCCAGCAGTTTCACCCGGGACATCATTCCGGGGGAGCAGTACTTC. The V and J genes are TRBV27 and TRBJ2-7, with a tentative D call TRBD1 (6 bases). Deletions cut 3 bases from V and 7 bases from J, with 22 bases between. The CDR3 extends over 16 amino acids. Germline CDR1 and CDR2: MNHEY and SMNVEV (reference sequence).

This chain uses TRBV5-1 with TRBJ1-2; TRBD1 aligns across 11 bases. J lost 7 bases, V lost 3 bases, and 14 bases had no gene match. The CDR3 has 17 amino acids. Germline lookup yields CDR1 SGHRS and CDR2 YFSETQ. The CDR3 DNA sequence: TGCGCCAGCAGCTCACGCGGGACAGGGGGACCCCAGAGTGGCTACACCTTC. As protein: CASSSRGTGGPQSGYTF.

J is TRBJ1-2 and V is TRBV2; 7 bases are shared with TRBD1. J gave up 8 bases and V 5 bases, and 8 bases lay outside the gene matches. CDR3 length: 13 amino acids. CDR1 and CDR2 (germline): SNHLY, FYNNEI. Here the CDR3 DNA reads TGTGCCAGCAGTCAGACAGGGCAGGGCGGCTACACCTTC. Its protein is CASSQTGQGGYTF.

In nucleotides, the CDR3 is TGTGCCAGCAGCTCCCCAGGCCAGGCCCAGCATTTT. It codes for CASSSPGQAQHF. The chain recombines TRBV5-6 with TRBJ1-5; D is unclear. CDR1 and CDR2 from the germline V gene are SGHDT and YYEEEE. Trimming stripped 3 bases from V and 11 bases from J, with 12 bases between. This CDR3 contains 12 residues.

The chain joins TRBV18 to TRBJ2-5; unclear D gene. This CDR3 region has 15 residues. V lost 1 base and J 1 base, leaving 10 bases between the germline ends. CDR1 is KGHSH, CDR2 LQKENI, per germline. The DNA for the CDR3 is TGTGCCAGCTCACCACGCTCAGGTTCCCAAGAGACCCAGTACTTC. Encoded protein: CASSPRSGSQETQYF. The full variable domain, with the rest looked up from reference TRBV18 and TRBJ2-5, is NAGVMQNPRHLVRRRGQEARLRCSPMKGHSHVYWYRQLPEEGLKFMVYLQKENIIDESGMPKERFSAEFPKEGPSILRIQQVVRGDSAAYFCASSPRSGSQETQYFGPGTRLLVL.